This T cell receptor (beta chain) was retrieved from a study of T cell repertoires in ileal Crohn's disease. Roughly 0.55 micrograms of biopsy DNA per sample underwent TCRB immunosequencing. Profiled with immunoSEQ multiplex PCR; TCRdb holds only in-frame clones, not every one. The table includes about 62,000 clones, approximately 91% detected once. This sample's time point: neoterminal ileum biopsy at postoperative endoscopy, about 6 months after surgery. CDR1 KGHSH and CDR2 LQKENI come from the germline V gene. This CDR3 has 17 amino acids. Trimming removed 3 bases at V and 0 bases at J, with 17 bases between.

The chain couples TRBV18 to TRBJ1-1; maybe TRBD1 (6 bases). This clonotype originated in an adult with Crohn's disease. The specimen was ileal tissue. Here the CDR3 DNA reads TGTGCCAGCTCACCGTACGGGGCCCGGACAGTGAACACTGAAGCTTTCTTT. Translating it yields CASSPYGARTVNTEAFF.